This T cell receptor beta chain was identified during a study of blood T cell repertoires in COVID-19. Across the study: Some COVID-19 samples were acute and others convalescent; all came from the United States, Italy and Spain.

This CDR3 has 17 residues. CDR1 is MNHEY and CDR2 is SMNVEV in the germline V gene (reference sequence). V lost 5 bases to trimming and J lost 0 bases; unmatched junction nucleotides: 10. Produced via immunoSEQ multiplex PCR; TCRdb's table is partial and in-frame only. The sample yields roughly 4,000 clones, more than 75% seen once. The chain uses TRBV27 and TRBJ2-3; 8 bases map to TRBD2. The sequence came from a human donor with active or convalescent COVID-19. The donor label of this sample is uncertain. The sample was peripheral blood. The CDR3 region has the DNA TGTGCCAGCAGTCCCCCCCCTAGCGGGCGTAGCACAGATACGCAGTATTTT. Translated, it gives CASSPPPSGRSTDTQYF.